The 17 T cell receptor beta chains below were found in one sample sequenced in a study of T cell repertoires in cytomegalovirus infection. TCRdb passed the reads through MiXCR, listing each CDR3 protein once. This table has about 110,000 distinct CDR3 sequences, roughly 30% appearing once. The antigens for these receptors are not known. The specimen was CD8+ T cells from cultured PBMCs, collected from culture after CMV antigen stimulation. The receptors here all came from a human donor in good health (CMV status not recorded). Some clones in this sample may be carry-over from other donors' samples.

In this sample, this clonotype turned up many times. The chain joins TRBV4-1 to TRBJ2-3; 8 bases match TRBD2. V shed 0 bases, J shed 2 bases, and the junction held 4 bases outside the gene matches. This CDR3 region has 16 residues. Germline V lookup: CDR1 MGHRA, CDR2 YSYEKL. This CDR3 is CASSQDPAGVTDTQYF. The DNA for the CDR3 is TGCGCCAGCAGCCAAGACCCAGCGGGGGTCACAGATACGCAGTATTTT.

The chain carries TRBV27 and TRBJ1-5; D may be TRBD1 (5 bases). CDR3 length: 15 amino acids. Deletions cut 4 bases from V and 3 bases from J, with 13 bases between. CDR1 MNHEY and CDR2 SMNVEV come from the germline V gene (reference sequence). The CDR3 bases are TGTGCCAGCAGTTCAGGAGGGGTCCACAATCAGCCCCAGCATTTT. Protein sequence: CASSSGGVHNQPQHF.

The chain joins TRBV27 to TRBJ1-1, with 7 bases aligning to TRBD1. This CDR3 region has 13 residues. The germline CDR1 and CDR2 sequences are MNHEY and SMNVEV (reference sequence). The J segment lost 4 bases and the V segment lost 4 bases, leaving 3 bases of the junction unmatched. The CDR3 sequence is CASSSGGITEAFF. The CDR3 bases are TGTGCCAGCAGTTCAGGGGGGATCACTGAAGCTTTCTTT.

This chain links TRBV25-1 with TRBJ2-1; 10 bases align to TRBD2. After removal of 3 bases from V and 15 bases from J, the junction contained 8 bases not matched to a gene. Germline values: CDR1 MGHDK, CDR2 SYGVNS. This CDR3 contains 13 residues. The CDR3 is CASSDTKRGGLFF. CDR3 DNA: TGTGCCAGCAGTGACACTAAGCGGGGGGGCCTGTTCTTC.

CDR3 protein: CASSHLDSRNTEAFF. The CDR3, as DNA: TGTGCCAGCAGCCACCTGGACAGTAGAAACACTGAAGCTTTCTTT. The chain joins TRBV13 to TRBJ1-1; possibly TRBD1 for D (6 bases). V was pared by 5 bases and J by 2 bases, with 15 bases between. CDR1 PRHDT and CDR2 FYEKMQ come from the germline V gene (reference sequence). The CDR3 runs to 15 residues. Based on the CDR3 plus reference TRBV13 and TRBJ1-1, the full variable domain is AAGVIQSPRHLIKEKRETATLKCYPIPRHDTVYWYQQGPGQDPQFLISFYEKMQSDKGSIPDRFSAQQFSDYHSELNMSSLELGDSALYFCASSHLDSRNTEAFFGQGTRLTVV.

The chain has TRBV7-9 and TRBJ2-6; D remains unclear. Trimming pared 6 bases from V and 5 bases from J, leaving 5 bases between. Per the germline V gene, CDR1 is SEHNR and CDR2 is FQNEAQ (reference sequence). The CDR3 runs 12 residues. The CDR3 protein is CASRSWANVLTF. As DNA, the CDR3 is TGTGCCAGCAGAAGTTGGGCCAACGTCCTGACTTTC.

The chain combines TRBV7-2 with TRBJ2-1, with 10 bases that match TRBD2. Trimming took 4 bases from V and 6 from J; bases not matched to a gene: 6. This CDR3 is built from 15 residues. Germline V gene data show CDR1 as SGHTA and CDR2 as FQGNSA. The CDR3 coding sequence is TGTGCCAGCAGCTCTAGCGGGGGCCCGCGCAATGAGCAGTTCTTC. Translation gives CASSSSGGPRNEQFF.

The chain uses TRBV18 and TRBJ1-5; D is unresolved. This CDR3 is built from 15 residues. CDR1 KGHSH and CDR2 LQKENI come from the germline V gene. Trimming took off 3 bases at V and 5 bases at J, with 14 bases between the two ends. CDR3 in amino acids: CASSPWSIPDQPQHF. The CDR3 coding sequence is TGTGCCAGCTCACCTTGGTCGATTCCGGATCAGCCCCAGCATTTT.

This clonotype was seen a handful of times. This sequence joins TRBV5-6 and TRBJ2-2; 11 bases align to TRBD2. CDR3 length: 16 residues. Losses at the gene ends were 5 bases for V and 6 bases for J; bases not matched to a gene: 9. CDR1 SGHDT and CDR2 YYEEEE come from the germline V gene. The CDR3: CASSLAGGELPGELFF. The CDR3 bases are TGTGCCAGCAGTCTAGCGGGGGGCGAGCTTCCCGGGGAGCTGTTTTTT.

This clonotype occurred a few times. V is TRBV6-2 or TRBV6-3 and J is TRBJ1-5; TRBD1 is a possible D gene (6 bases). CDR1 is MNHEY, CDR2 SVGEGT, per germline. Trimming removed 4 bases at V and 0 bases at J, with 10 bases between. This CDR3 contains 15 residues. CDR3 sequence: CASSLQGHSNQPQHF. In DNA, the CDR3 is TGTGCCAGCAGTTTACAGGGTCATAGCAATCAGCCCCAGCATTTT.

This chain links TRBV29-1 with TRBJ2-5; a possible D gene is TRBD1 (6 bases). The V gene lost 6 bases and the J gene lost 3 bases, with 11 bases spanning the gap. This CDR3 spans 12 amino acids. The germline CDR1 and CDR2 sequences are SQVTM and ANQGSEA. The CDR3 nucleotides are TGCAGCGTGTGGGGGCTGGAAGAGACCCAGTACTTC. Its protein product is CSVWGLEETQYF.

This clonotype occurred a few times. The J gene is TRBJ2-1, the V gene TRBV12-3 or TRBV12-4; 7 bases align to TRBD1. V lost 9 bases, J lost 6 bases, and 23 bases stayed unmatched. The CDR3 length is 18 residues. The CDR3 loop is CASISRDSFVSAFNEQFF. The DNA of the CDR3 is TGTGCCAGTATCTCCCGGGACAGTTTTGTCTCTGCGTTCAATGAGCAGTTCTTC.

This clonotype was picked up a small number of times. The J gene is TRBJ1-2, the V gene TRBV19; possible D gene TRBD1, 6 bases. The CDR3 loop spans 15 amino acids. V was cut by 3 bases and J by 7 bases, with 18 bases left in between. Germline CDR1 LNHDA, CDR2 SQIVND (reference sequence). The CDR3, as DNA: TGTGCCAGTAGTATTCGGGGGGCGCAGGCCCTTGGCTACACCTTC. It codes for CASSIRGAQALGYTF.

The genes are TRBV10-3 and TRBJ2-7; D uncertain. CDR1 is ENHRY and CDR2 is SYGVKD in the germline V gene. The CDR3 has 12 amino acids. Trimming removed 2 bases from V and 8 bases from J, with 10 bases in between. This CDR3 is CAISEPASKQYF. For the CDR3, the DNA is TGTGCCATCAGTGAGCCGGCATCCAAGCAGTACTTC.

V gene TRBV7-9 combines with J gene TRBJ1-2; D possibly corresponds to TRBD1 (5 bases). The V and J ends lost 5 bases and 1 base respectively, with 14 bases between them. CDR3 length equals 15 residues. The germline gives CDR1 SEHNR, CDR2 FQNEAQ (reference sequence). The CDR3 DNA sequence: TGTGCCAGCAGCGCATCAGGGTCCCATAACTATGGCTACACCTTC. As protein: CASSASGSHNYGYTF.

The J gene is TRBJ2-7, the V gene TRBV6-5; unclear D gene. V was trimmed by 6 bases and J by 2 bases, leaving 20 bases between them. Germline-derived CDR1 and CDR2 are MNHEY and SVGAGI. The CDR3 loop spans 16 amino acids. CDR3 amino acids: CASRTNRVHMAYEQYF. CDR3 nucleotides: TGTGCCAGCAGGACGAATCGGGTGCATATGGCCTACGAGCAGTACTTC.

The chain carries TRBV6-4 and TRBJ1-2; unclear D gene. The CDR3 is 16 residues long. Per germline, CDR1 MRHNA and CDR2 SNTAGT. Between the trimmed V and J ends, which lost 0 bases and 4 bases, there was a span of 15 bases. Here the CDR3 reads CASSDSPGRNAYGYTF. As DNA, the CDR3 is TGTGCCAGCAGTGACTCGCCAGGCAGAAATGCCTATGGCTACACCTTC.